The 11 T cell receptor beta chains below all came from one sample that was sequenced in a study of pediatric ulcerative colitis. TCRdb keeps only in-frame clones here, not all; method: immunoSEQ multiplex PCR. The data hold 45,000 to 75,000 clones, with approximately 87% observed a single time. The sample comprised blood. Receptor source: a boy aged 10-17 years who was a control in a study of pediatric ulcerative colitis.

The V gene is TRBV6-1, the J gene TRBJ2-1; maybe TRBD2 (5 bases). Germline V CDR1 and CDR2: MNHNS, SASEGT. The CDR3 is 14 residues long. V gave up 4 bases and J gave up 5 bases, with 12 bases separating them. The CDR3 loop reads CASSGGPRDNEQFF. DNA of the CDR3: TGTGCCAGCAGTGGAGGACCGCGGGACAATGAGCAGTTCTTC.

The chain links TRBV9 to TRBJ1-6; D not resolved. This CDR3 is 15 amino acids long. In germline, CDR1 is SGDLS, CDR2 YYNGEE. Trimming took off 0 bases at V and 7 bases at J, with 11 bases between the two ends. In nucleotides, the CDR3 is TGTGCCAGCAGCGTAGGAACGGGTTTGAATTCACCCCTCCACTTT. This sequence encodes CASSVGTGLNSPLHF.

The V and J genes are TRBV19 and TRBJ2-5; 8 bases align to TRBD1. Germline V lookup: CDR1 LNHDA, CDR2 SQIVND (reference sequence). The CDR3 spans 15 residues. With 1 base clipped from V and 4 bases from J, the junction kept 5 bases outside the gene matches. CDR3 sequence reads: CASSIGTGRGETQYF. The CDR3 nucleotides are TGTGCCAGTAGTATAGGGACAGGGCGGGGAGAGACCCAGTACTTC.

The genes are TRBV19 and TRBJ2-7; TRBD1 matches at 9 bases. After removal of 6 bases from V and 6 bases from J, the junction contained 9 bases not matched to a gene. The CDR3 runs to 14 residues. The germline CDR1 and CDR2 sequences are LNHDA and SQIVND (reference sequence). CDR3 nucleotides: TGTGCCAGTAGCCAACCGGGACAGGGATCCGAGCAGTACTTC. It is translated as CASSQPGQGSEQYF.

The chain recombines TRBV28 with TRBJ2-2; TRBD1 matches 8 bases. Per the germline V gene, CDR1 is MDHEN and CDR2 is SYDVKM. Trimming took 6 bases from V and 6 from J; bases not matched to a gene: 12. The CDR3 extends over 16 amino acids. CDR3 nucleotide sequence: TGTGCCAGCAGCTCCCCAGGGGGCGATGGGGCCGGGGAGCTGTTTTTT. Translating it yields CASSSPGGDGAGELFF.

The chain uses TRBV7-9 and TRBJ2-1; D is possibly TRBD2 (6 bases). With 5 bases removed from V and 6 bases from J, the gap between germline ends came to 20 bases. The germline V gene encodes CDR1 SEHNR and CDR2 FQNEAQ (reference sequence). The CDR3 is made up of 16 amino acids. The CDR3 protein is CASSVAGGVPTNEQFF. CDR3 DNA sequence: TGTGCCAGCAGCGTCGCCGGGGGAGTCCCCACCAATGAGCAGTTCTTC.

The rearrangement joins TRBV30 to TRBJ2-6; D not certain. There are 16 residues in the CDR3. CDR1 and CDR2 (germline): GTSNPN, SVGIG (reference sequence). With 4 bases removed from V and 0 bases from J, the gap between germline ends came to 13 bases. The CDR3 here is CAWTPHPISGANVLTF. The CDR3 DNA reads as TGTGCCTGGACCCCACACCCAATCTCTGGGGCCAACGTCCTGACTTTC.

This clone was counted only a few times. The CDR3 loop is CASSWGANYGYTF. The CDR3, as DNA: TGTGCCAGCAGTTGGGGCGCTAACTATGGCTACACCTTC. V is TRBV6-6 and J is TRBJ1-2, with D maybe TRBD1 (5 bases). The CDR3 is 13 amino acids. V lost 4 bases and J 0 bases, leaving 6 bases between the germline ends. The germline V gene encodes CDR1 MNHNY and CDR2 SVGAGI (reference sequence).

The chain couples TRBV2 to TRBJ2-1; 7 nucleotides align to TRBD2. J was trimmed by 5 bases and V by 1 base; bases with no gene match: 5. This CDR3 has 15 amino acids. In germline, CDR1 is SNHLY, CDR2 FYNNEI. CDR3 nucleotide sequence: TGTGCCAGCAGTGAAGTGGGGACTACCCACAATGAGCAGTTCTTC. Amino acids: CASSEVGTTHNEQFF.

The J gene is TRBJ2-7, the V gene TRBV18; D may be TRBD2 (6 bases). The V end was cut by 4 bases, the J end by 0 bases, with 10 bases between. This CDR3 spans 14 amino acids. Germline lookup yields CDR1 KGHSH and CDR2 LQKENI. The CDR3 DNA is TGTGCCAGCTCACTAGGGACTGCCTCCTACGAGCAGTACTTC. Amino acids: CASSLGTASYEQYF.

The chain carries TRBV15 and TRBJ2-2; D is perhaps TRBD2 (6 bases). The CDR3 is 18 residues long. The V gene's germline CDR1 is LNHNV and CDR2 YYDKDF (reference sequence). With 0 bases removed from V and 1 base from J, the gap between germline ends came to 15 bases. CDR3 sequence reads: CATSRDPWDFLNTGELFF. Written as DNA, the CDR3 is TGTGCCACCAGCAGAGATCCCTGGGACTTCCTGAACACCGGGGAGCTGTTTTTT.